The present T cell receptor beta chain was sequenced within a study of CD8 T cells in ankylosing spondylitis. Findings and limits, study-wide: Among TCR beta sequences, a motif of several highly homologous variants appeared characteristic of ankylosing spondylitis blood. Reported data indicate significant enrichment of disease-linked clones within matched ankylosing spondylitis synovial fluid. Before this, some motif variants had been reported in reactive arthritis synovial fluid and blood.

Generation of TCR beta libraries employed quantitative 5'-RACE incorporating molecular barcodes. TCRdb re-called the 5' RACE reads through MiXCR, storing one row per CDR3 protein. Of around 480,000 distinct CDR3 sequences in the sample, about a sixth were seen once. V was clipped by 9 bases and J by 1 base; unmatched bases: 10. Germline CDR1 reads SNHLY; CDR2 reads FYNNEI. This CDR3 region has 15 residues. This clonotype was seen only a few times. Its specificity is not known. The TCR sequence derives from a male donor with ankylosing spondylitis. The rearrangement links TRBV2 to TRBJ1-2; 8 positions agree with TRBD1. Sequences were obtained from blood, either unsorted or a sorted T cell fraction (not recorded which). CDR3 sequence: CARTLRQGLNYGYTF. In DNA, the CDR3 is TGTGCCAGAACCCTGCGACAGGGGCTTAACTATGGCTACACCTTC.